Shown below are 23 T cell receptor beta chains from a single sample sequenced in a study of T cell responses to AZD1222 COVID-19 vaccine. Sequencing was performed with immunoSEQ multiplex PCR; in TCRdb, only in-frame clones are kept and a portion is missing. The table includes some 130,000 clones, approximately 84% detected once. Sequenced here: peripheral blood, sampled on day 0 of AZD1222 vaccination. These TCRs come from an adult in good health.

The chain joins TRBV10-3 to TRBJ1-5; D gene unclear. The CDR3 has 15 amino acids. Trimming removed 3 bases from V and 0 bases from J, with 9 bases in between. The germline V gene encodes CDR1 ENHRY and CDR2 SYGVKD. CDR3 nucleotide sequence: TGTGCCATCAGTGAACACGGGGATAGCAATCAGCCCCAGCATTTT. Translating it yields CAISEHGDSNQPQHF.

V is TRBV28 and J is TRBJ2-3; TRBD2 might be the D (5 bases). The CDR3 spans 13 residues. Germline lookup yields CDR1 MDHEN and CDR2 SYDVKM. The V and J ends lost 6 bases and 5 bases respectively, with 12 bases between them. CDR3 in amino acids: CASSPGLLDTQYF. As DNA, the CDR3 is TGTGCCAGCAGCCCCGGACTTTTAGATACGCAGTATTTT.

This sequence joins TRBV30 and TRBJ1-4; possible D gene TRBD1, 6 bases. This CDR3 is built from 15 residues. Germline CDR1 reads GTSNPN; CDR2 reads SVGIG (reference sequence). V was trimmed by 6 bases and J by 3 bases, leaving 17 bases between them. CDR3 protein: CACVGPGASNEKLFF. The CDR3 nucleotides are TGTGCCTGTGTTGGACCGGGGGCTTCTAATGAAAAACTGTTTTTT.

The V call is TRBV15, the J call TRBJ2-1, with 8 bases fitting TRBD2. CDR3 length equals 15 residues. Germline CDR1 LNHNV, CDR2 YYDKDF (reference sequence). V shed 4 bases, J shed 3 bases, and the junction held 5 bases outside the gene matches. The CDR3 nucleotides read TGTGCCACCAGCAAGGAGAGCGGGGGCTACAATGAGCAGTTCTTC. Protein product: CATSKESGGYNEQFF.

The chain uses TRBV27 and TRBJ1-3, with D unresolved. Germline V gives CDR1 MNHEY, CDR2 SMNVEV (reference sequence). The CDR3 runs 17 residues. V lost 6 bases to trimming and J lost 0 bases, with 18 bases between them. In nucleotides, the CDR3 is TGTGCCAGCAGGATCCGGGGTCAAATTTACTCTGGAAACACCATATATTTT. This encodes CASRIRGQIYSGNTIYF.

The chain carries TRBV9 and TRBJ1-6; 7 bases fit TRBD1. The trim removed 2 bases at V and 4 bases at J, leaving 6 bases unmatched. The CDR3 has 16 residues. The V gene's germline CDR1 is SGDLS and CDR2 YYNGEE. CDR3 DNA sequence: TGTGCCAGCAGCGTCGACAGGGTCGGATATAATTCACCCCTCCACTTT. It yields the protein CASSVDRVGYNSPLHF. The variable domain in full, with the rest retrieved from reference TRBV9 and TRBJ1-6, is DSGVTQTPKHLITATGQRVTLRCSPRSGDLSVYWYQQSLDQGLQFLIQYYNGEERAKGNILERFSAQQFPDLHSELNLSSLELGDSALYFCASSVDRVGYNSPLHFGNGTRLTVT.

The chain carries TRBV19 and TRBJ1-1; D call uncertain. The germline V and J ends were trimmed by 3 bases and 3 bases, with 8 bases remaining between them. There are 13 residues in the CDR3. Germline V gives CDR1 LNHDA, CDR2 SQIVND (reference sequence). For the CDR3, the DNA is TGTGCCAGTAGTATGATTAGAGACACTGAAGCTTTCTTT. Protein: CASSMIRDTEAFF.

The V and J genes are TRBV6-2 or TRBV6-3 and TRBJ1-1; 7 nucleotides agree with TRBD1. Germline CDR1 reads MNHEY; CDR2 reads SVGEGT. This CDR3 is 17 amino acids long. The V and J ends lost 4 bases and 1 base, in that order; junction bases with no gene match: 12. CDR3 nucleotide sequence: TGTGCCAGCAGTTCAAATCAGGGGGGCGGAAGGAACACTGAAGCTTTCTTT. It encodes CASSSNQGGGRNTEAFF.

In its sample, this clone was seen once. The CDR3 DNA reads TGTGCCAGCAGCGTAGATCAGAATGAAAAACTGTTTTTT. Encoded protein: CASSVDQNEKLFF. This chain links TRBV9 with TRBJ1-4; D is uncertain. The length of the CDR3 is 13 residues. Trimming removed 0 bases from V and 5 bases from J, with 5 bases in between. Per the germline V gene, CDR1 is SGDLS and CDR2 is YYNGEE.

This chain links TRBV19 with TRBJ2-7, with TRBD1 identical over 7 bases. The V and J ends lost 5 bases and 2 bases, in that order; junction bases with no gene match: 6. The CDR3 sequence is 14 residues long. Germline V gene sequence: CDR1 LNHDA, CDR2 SQIVND (reference sequence). Written as DNA, the CDR3 is TGTGCCAGTAGTCCCGCCGGGACAGCCTACGAGCAGTACTTC. Amino acids: CASSPAGTAYEQYF.

The chain combines TRBV27 with TRBJ2-2; tentative D call: TRBD2 (5 bases). This CDR3 is 19 amino acids long. The germline gives CDR1 MNHEY, CDR2 SMNVEV (reference sequence). The V and J ends lost 3 bases and 4 bases respectively, with 24 bases between them. CDR3 nucleotide sequence: TGTGCCAGCAGTTTCATCCCGAAGATACGGGATAAAGGCACCGGGGAGCTGTTTTTT. Its translation is CASSFIPKIRDKGTGELFF.

This clone came up a few times. The chain couples TRBV29-1 to TRBJ1-1; D possibly corresponds to TRBD1 (6 bases). Germline CDR1 reads SQVTM; CDR2 reads ANQGSEA. V lost 6 bases and J 3 bases, leaving 14 bases between the germline ends. The CDR3 sequence is 13 residues long. The CDR3 loop reads CSVGGQWHTEAFF. CDR3 nucleotides: TGCAGCGTGGGAGGACAGTGGCACACTGAAGCTTTCTTT. The full variable domain, in which reference TRBV29-1 and TRBJ1-1 provide the parts outside the CDR3, is SAVISQKPSRDICQRGTSLTIQCQVDSQVTMMFWYRQQPGQSLTLIATANQGSEATYESGFVIDKFPISRPNLTFSTLTVSNMSPEDSSIYLCSVGGQWHTEAFFGQGTRLTVV.

The rearrangement uses TRBV4-3 and TRBJ1-2; 8 nucleotides agree with TRBD1. This CDR3 has 15 amino acids. Germline V lookup: CDR1 LGHNA, CDR2 YSLEER. V shed 4 bases and J 4 bases; nucleotides not matched to a gene: 8. The CDR3 sequence: CASSPRQGLSYGYTF. In nucleotides, the CDR3 is TGCGCCAGCAGCCCTCGACAGGGGCTATCCTATGGCTACACCTTC.

The chain employs TRBV2 and TRBJ1-2, with a weak D call TRBD1 (5 bases). Germline V CDR1 and CDR2: SNHLY, FYNNEI. Trimming removed 2 bases from V and 4 bases from J, with 17 bases in between. The CDR3 is made up of 16 amino acids. CDR3 sequence: CASSEYDRGGIYGYTF. The CDR3 DNA reads as TGTGCCAGCAGTGAATACGATAGGGGCGGGATCTATGGCTACACCTTC.

The count of this clone is one. The chain links TRBV7-9 to TRBJ2-3; D possibly uses TRBD1 or TRBD2 (5 bases each). This CDR3 spans 18 amino acids. Trimming took 3 bases from V and 2 from J, leaving 21 bases between them. Looked up from germline, CDR1 is SEHNR and CDR2 is FQNEAQ (reference sequence). This chain's CDR3 is CASSFPDMYRLNTDTQYF. In DNA, the CDR3 is TGTGCCAGCAGCTTCCCGGACATGTACAGACTAAACACAGATACGCAGTATTTT.

Notes on this clone: The junction departs from germline at one end; a sequencing error may be responsible. The rearrangement uses TRBV28 and TRBJ1-2; 8 nucleotides match TRBD1. This CDR3 spans 15 amino acids. Per the germline V gene, CDR1 is MDHEN and CDR2 is SYDVKM. CDR3 protein: CASSLLLGQAPFGAF. The CDR3 bases are TGTGCCAGCAGTCTTCTTTTGGGACAGGCGCCTTTTGGAGCCTTC.

The chain couples TRBV19 to TRBJ2-5; TRBD2 aligns across 7 bases. J gave up 2 bases and V 6 bases, and 12 bases lay outside the gene matches. Germline V lookup: CDR1 LNHDA, CDR2 SQIVND (reference sequence). CDR3 size: 16 residues. This CDR3 reads CASSVRASGKQETQYF. CDR3 DNA sequence: TGTGCCAGTAGCGTTAGGGCTAGCGGAAAGCAAGAGACCCAGTACTTC. The full variable domain, its missing parts supplied by reference TRBV19 and TRBJ2-5, is DGGITQSPKYLFRKEGQNVTLSCEQNLNHDAMYWYRQDPGQGLRLIYYSQIVNDFQKGDIAEGYSVSREKKESFPLTVTSAQKNPTAFYLCASSVRASGKQETQYFGPGTRLLVL.

The genes are TRBV5-6 and TRBJ2-7; the D is unclear. CDR3 length: 14 residues. The germline V gene has CDR1 SGHDT and CDR2 YYEEEE. V was trimmed by 0 bases and J by 5 bases, leaving 12 bases between them. The CDR3 loop is CASSLGGRSNEQYF. DNA for the CDR3: TGTGCCAGCAGCTTGGGAGGACGATCCAACGAGCAGTACTTC. Full variable domain (missing parts from reference TRBV5-6 and TRBJ2-7): DAGVTQSPTHLIKTRGQQVTLRCSPKSGHDTVSWYQQALGQGPQFIFQYYEEEERQRGNFPDRFSGHQFPNYSSELNVNALLLGDSALYLCASSLGGRSNEQYFGPGTRLTVT.

J is TRBJ2-7 and V is TRBV29-1; 7 bases are shared with TRBD2. This CDR3 is 12 amino acids long. After removal of 7 bases from V and 3 bases from J, the junction contained 6 bases not matched to a gene. Per the germline V gene, CDR1 is SQVTM and CDR2 is ANQGSEA. Here the CDR3 DNA reads TGCAGCGCCTTAAGCGGGGTCTACGAGCAGTACTTC. Amino acid sequence: CSALSGVYEQYF.

In DNA, the CDR3 is TGTGCCAGCAGCCCTCTCACCCCGGGGGAGCAGTACTTC. It translates to CASSPLTPGEQYF. The chain couples TRBV12-3 or TRBV12-4 to TRBJ2-7; D may be TRBD2 (5 bases). V was trimmed by 6 bases and J by 7 bases, leaving 16 bases between them. CDR3 length: 13 amino acids.

This clone was recorded a few times. V gene TRBV5-5 combines with J gene TRBJ1-1; D might be TRBD1 (5 bases). V lost 0 bases to trimming and J lost 5 bases, with 11 bases between them. From germline, CDR1 is SGHKS and CDR2 YYEKEE (reference sequence). The CDR3 extends over 14 amino acids. Here the CDR3 DNA reads TGTGCCAGCAGCTTGGTGCCAAGGGGAACTGAAGCTTTCTTT. As protein: CASSLVPRGTEAFF.

The CDR3 loop is CAWSPARARQDEQYF. The CDR3 DNA reads as TGTGCCTGGAGCCCAGCGAGGGCGCGTCAGGACGAGCAGTACTTC. The chain is built from TRBV30 and TRBJ2-7, with D tentatively TRBD2 (5 bases). Germline CDR1 reads GTSNPN; CDR2 reads SVGIG (reference sequence). The CDR3 extends over 15 amino acids. Trimming pared 3 bases from V and 5 bases from J, leaving 20 bases between.

The chain couples TRBV6-5 to TRBJ1-2; TRBD1 matches 8 bases. The length of the CDR3 is 13 residues. Per germline, CDR1 MNHEY and CDR2 SVGAGI. J was trimmed by 3 bases and V by 7 bases; bases with no gene match: 4. The CDR3 here is CASIPDRDYGYTF. The CDR3 DNA follows: TGTGCCAGCATCCCGGACAGGGACTATGGCTACACCTTC.